The T cell receptor beta chain under discussion was sequenced for a study of blood T cell repertoires in COVID-19. Study summary: There were acute and convalescent COVID-19 samples, and they came from the United States, Italy and Spain. Sources were T cells, B-cell-depleted T cells, or PBMCs; the material itself was cDNA or gDNA.

Per the original methods: Using reference gene primer amplification, nucleated cell counts were estimated. Sequencing used immunoSEQ multiplex PCR; TCRdb keeps in-frame clones, though not all of them. The V and J calls and clone size come from that table; D and trimming were worked out from the DNA. The sample includes about 120,000 clones, 80% to 90% seen only once; the top ten take around 4.2%. Trimming cost V 4 bases and J 3 bases; bases outside gene matches: 10. Germline CDR1 SGDLS, CDR2 YYNGEE. The CDR3 is 16 amino acids. The V and J genes are TRBV9 and TRBJ1-1, with 9 nucleotides matching TRBD1. This TCR came from a man in his 60s with COVID-19, enrolled during active disease. The sequenced sample consisted of peripheral blood. CDR3 amino acids: CASSPRGDRAHTEAFF. DNA for the CDR3: TGTGCCAGCAGCCCCCGAGGGGACAGGGCGCACACTGAAGCTTTCTTT. Supplemented by reference TRBV9 and TRBJ1-1, the full variable domain reads DSGVTQTPKHLITATGQRVTLRCSPRSGDLSVYWYQQSLDQGLQFLIQYYNGEERAKGNILERFSAQQFPDLHSELNLSSLELGDSALYFCASSPRGDRAHTEAFFGQGTRLTVV.